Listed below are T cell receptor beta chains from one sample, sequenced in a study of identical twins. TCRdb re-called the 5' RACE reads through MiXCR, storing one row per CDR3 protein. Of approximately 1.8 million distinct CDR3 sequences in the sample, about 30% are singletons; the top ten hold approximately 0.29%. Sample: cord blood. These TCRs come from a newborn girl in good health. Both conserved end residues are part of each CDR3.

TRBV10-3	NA	CAISEPSGIPLSYNEQYF
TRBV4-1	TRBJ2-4	CASSQLSGRGKNIQYF
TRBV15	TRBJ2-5	CATRSIVPGEQYF
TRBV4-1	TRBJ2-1	CASSQTGLVNNEQFF
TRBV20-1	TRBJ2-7	CSARGFSGSSYEQYF
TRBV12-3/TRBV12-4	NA	CASRMTSNNEQYF
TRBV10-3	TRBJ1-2	CAISGGDRGRLNYGYTF
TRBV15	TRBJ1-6	CATSRMRQDNSPLHF
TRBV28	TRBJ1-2	CASSLSGGSYGYTF
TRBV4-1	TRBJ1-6	CASSQGSQGLYNSPLHF
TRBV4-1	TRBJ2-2	CASRQVPLAAGGPTGELFF
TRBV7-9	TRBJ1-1	CASSSDRGWRLPEAFF
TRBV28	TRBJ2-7	CASSSLWDTGPLGLWDYEQYF
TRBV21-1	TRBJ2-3	CASSRPLGTSGRNTQYF
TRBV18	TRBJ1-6	CASSLGKSGGSPLHF
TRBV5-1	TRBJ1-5	CASSLGGPSNQPQHF
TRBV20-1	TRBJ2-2	CSALAGATNTGELFF
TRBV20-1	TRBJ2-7	CSARELAGGAYEQYF
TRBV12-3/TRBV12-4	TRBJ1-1	CASTPLGGSNTEAFF
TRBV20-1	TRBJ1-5	CSAGDRNSQPQHF
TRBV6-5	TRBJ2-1	CASRGWGDEQFF
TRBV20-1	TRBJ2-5	CSAVAPGGLAKETQYF
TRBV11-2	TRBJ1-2	CASSLDRRTGKNYGYTF
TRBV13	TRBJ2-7	CASSLVGQGAGEQYF
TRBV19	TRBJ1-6	CASRNGRKTGSSYNSPLHF
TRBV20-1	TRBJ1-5	CSARDTGYSNQPQHF
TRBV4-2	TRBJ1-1	CASSTGERNTEAFF
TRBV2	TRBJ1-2	CASSSEDLRYGYTF
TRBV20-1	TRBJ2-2	CSAPDQRGTGELFF